Following are 3 T cell receptor beta chains from one sample sequenced in a study of Ad26.COV2.S vaccination and SARS-CoV-2 variants. The sample's treatment: roughly 20 received Ad26.COV2.S at low or high dose, single or two shots; several received placebo; per-sample allocation not given. Specimens were obtained on day 63 following the first vaccine or placebo injection. Assay: immunoSEQ multiplex PCR; the TCRdb copy retains only in-frame clones and omits some. This table has around 340,000 clones, 75% to 90% appearing once. The sequences come from peripheral blood, collected in a trial of Ad26.COV2.S vaccine versus placebo. These receptors originate from a person aged 18-65 years who received the Ad26.COV2.S COVID-19 vaccine or a placebo.

This chain links TRBV9 with TRBJ2-1, with D possibly being TRBD2 (6 bases). The CDR3 is 14 residues long. Trimming took off 4 bases at V and 3 bases at J, with 11 bases between the two ends. From germline, CDR1 is SGDLS and CDR2 YYNGEE. CDR3 sequence: CASSLLADYNEQFF. The CDR3 coding sequence is TGTGCCAGCAGCCTTTTAGCGGACTACAATGAGCAGTTCTTC.

J is TRBJ2-2 and V is TRBV13, with 12 bases identical to TRBD2. CDR3 length equals 16 residues. Germline CDR1 PRHDT, CDR2 FYEKMQ (reference sequence). The junction had 4 bases not matched to a gene; V was cut back by 4 bases and J by 4 bases. In DNA, the CDR3 is TGTGCCAGCAGCTCTAGGACTAGCGGGGCCACCGGGGAGCTGTTTTTT. It is translated as CASSSRTSGATGELFF.

The chain couples TRBV10-3 to TRBJ2-5; D remains ambiguous. V lost 2 bases to trimming and J lost 0 bases, with 7 bases between them. CDR3 length: 14 residues. Germline V CDR1 and CDR2: ENHRY, SYGVKD. The CDR3 sequence: CAISEGRDQETQYF. The CDR3 nucleotides are TGTGCCATCAGTGAGGGACGGGACCAAGAGACCCAGTACTTC.